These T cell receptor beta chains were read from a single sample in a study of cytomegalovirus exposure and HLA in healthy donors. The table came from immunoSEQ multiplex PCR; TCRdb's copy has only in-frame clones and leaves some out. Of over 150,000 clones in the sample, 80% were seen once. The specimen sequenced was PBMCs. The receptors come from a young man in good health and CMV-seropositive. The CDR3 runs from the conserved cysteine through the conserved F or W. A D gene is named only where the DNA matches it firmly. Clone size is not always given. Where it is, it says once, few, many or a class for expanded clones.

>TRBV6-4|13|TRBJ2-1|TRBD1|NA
CASSPDREDEQFF
TGTGCCAGCAGTCCTGACAGGGAAGATGAGCAGTTCTTC
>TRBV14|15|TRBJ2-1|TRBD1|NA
CASSPGTASYNEQFF
TGTGCCAGCAGCCCAGGGACAGCATCCTACAATGAGCAGTTCTTC
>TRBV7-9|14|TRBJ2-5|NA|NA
CASSLDRRTETQYF
TGTGCCAGCAGCTTAGACAGGCGTACGGAGACCCAGTACTTC
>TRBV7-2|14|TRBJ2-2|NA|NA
CASSLAIATGELFF
TGTGCCAGCAGCTTAGCTATAGCTACCGGGGAGCTGTTTTTT
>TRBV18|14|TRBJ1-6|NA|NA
CASSPQGKNSPLHF
TGTGCCAGCTCACCACAGGGGAAGAATTCACCCCTCCACTTT
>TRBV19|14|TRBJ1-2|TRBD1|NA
CASSIRTGAGGYTF
TGTGCCAGTAGTATCCGGACAGGGGCAGGTGGCTACACCTTC
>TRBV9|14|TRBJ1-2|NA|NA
CASSVGQQNYGYTF
TGTGCCAGCAGCGTAGGACAGCAGAACTATGGCTACACCTTC
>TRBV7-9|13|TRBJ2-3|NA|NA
CASRDLSTDTQYF
TGTGCCAGCAGGGACTTATCCACAGATACGCAGTATTTT
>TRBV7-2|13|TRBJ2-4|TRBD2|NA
CASSLAGRKIQYF
TGTGCCAGCAGCTTAGCCGGGAGGAAGATTCAGTACTTC
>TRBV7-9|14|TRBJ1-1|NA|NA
CASSLATGNTEAFF
TGTGCCAGCAGCTTAGCCACAGGGAACACTGAAGCTTTCTTT
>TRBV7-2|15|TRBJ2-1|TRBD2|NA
CASSLTSGRHNEQFF
TGTGCCAGCAGCTTGACTAGCGGGAGGCACAATGAGCAGTTCTTC
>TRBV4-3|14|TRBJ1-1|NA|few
CASSQDVVNTEAFF
TGCGCCAGCAGCCAAGATGTAGTGAACACTGAAGCTTTCTTT
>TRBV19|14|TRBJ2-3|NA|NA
CASSPVRSTDTQYF
TGTGCCAGTAGTCCGGTGCGGAGCACAGATACGCAGTATTTT
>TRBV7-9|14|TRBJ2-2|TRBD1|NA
CASVGTGPTGELFF
TGTGCCAGCGTGGGGACAGGGCCCACCGGGGAGCTGTTTTTT
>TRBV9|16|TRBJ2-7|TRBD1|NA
CASSVARTGSSYEQYF
TGTGCCAGCAGCGTAGCTAGGACAGGGAGCTCCTACGAGCAGTACTTC
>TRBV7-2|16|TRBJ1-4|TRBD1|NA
CASSSGQGIVNEKLFF
TGTGCCAGCAGCTCCGGACAGGGGATCGTTAATGAAAAACTGTTTTTT
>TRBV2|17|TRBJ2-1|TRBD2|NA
CASRNGRGVSSYNEQFF
TGTGCCAGCAGAAACGGGAGGGGTGTGAGCTCCTACAATGAGCAGTTCTTC
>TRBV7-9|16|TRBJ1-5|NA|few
CASSLAAGVSNQPQHF
TGTGCCAGCAGCTTAGCGGCAGGGGTTAGCAATCAGCCCCAGCATTTT
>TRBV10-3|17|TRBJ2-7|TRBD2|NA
CAISEGASSGGHYEQYF
TGTGCCATCAGTGAAGGGGCCTCTAGCGGGGGGCATTACGAGCAGTACTTC
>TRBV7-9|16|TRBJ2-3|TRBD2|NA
CASSWTSGGSTDTQYF
TGTGCCAGCAGTTGGACTAGCGGGGGGAGCACAGATACGCAGTATTTT
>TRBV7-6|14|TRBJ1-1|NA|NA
CASSLVVRGDEAFF
TGTGCCAGCAGCTTAGTTGTCAGGGGTGATGAAGCTTTCTTT
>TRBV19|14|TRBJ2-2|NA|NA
CASRDRITTGELFF
TGTGCCAGCAGAGACAGAATTACCACCGGGGAGCTGTTTTTT
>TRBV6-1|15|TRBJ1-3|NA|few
CASTPDWYSGNTIYF
TGTGCCAGCACCCCGGACTGGTACTCTGGAAACACCATATATTTT
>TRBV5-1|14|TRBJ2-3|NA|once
CASSLIASTDTQYF
TGCGCCAGCAGCTTAATAGCGTCCACAGATACGCAGTATTTT
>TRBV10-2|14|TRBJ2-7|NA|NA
CASSESPGIVEQYF
TGCGCCAGCAGTGAGTCTCCGGGAATCGTCGAGCAGTACTTC
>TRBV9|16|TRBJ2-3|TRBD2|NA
CASSAGSGGATDTQYF
TGTGCCAGCAGCGCCGGAAGCGGGGGGGCCACAGATACGCAGTATTTT
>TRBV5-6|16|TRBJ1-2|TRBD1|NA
CASSLRQGARNYGYTF
TGTGCCAGCAGCTTGAGGCAGGGGGCCCGTAACTATGGCTACACCTTC
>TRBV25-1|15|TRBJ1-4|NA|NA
CASSITDSTNEKLFF
TGTGCCAGCAGTATAACAGATTCAACTAATGAAAAACTGTTTTTT
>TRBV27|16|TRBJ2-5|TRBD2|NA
CASSLHWRELQETQYF
TGTGCCAGCAGTCTCCACTGGCGGGAGTTGCAAGAGACCCAGTACTTC
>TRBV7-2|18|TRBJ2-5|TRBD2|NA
CASSLALLAGLRVETQYF
TGTGCCAGCAGCTTAGCCTTACTAGCGGGGTTAAGGGTAGAGACCCAGTACTTC
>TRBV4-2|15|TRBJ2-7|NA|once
CASSQASALSYEQYF
TGTGCCAGCAGCCAAGCTAGCGCCCTCTCCTACGAGCAGTACTTC
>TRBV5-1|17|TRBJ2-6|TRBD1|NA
CASSLERTGAGANVLTF
TGCGCCAGCAGCTTGGAGCGGACAGGGGCTGGGGCCAACGTCCTGACTTTC
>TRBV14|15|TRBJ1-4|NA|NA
CASSQDSGFNEKLFF
TGTGCCAGCAGCCAAGATTCCGGGTTTAATGAAAAACTGTTTTTT
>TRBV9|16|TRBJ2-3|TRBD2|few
CASSVILAGDTDTQYF
TGTGCCAGCAGCGTGATACTAGCGGGGGACACAGATACGCAGTATTTT
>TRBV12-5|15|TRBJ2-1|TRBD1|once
CASGTPGQPLNEQFF
TGTGCTAGTGGTACGCCGGGACAGCCCCTTAATGAGCAGTTCTTC